This T cell receptor (beta chain) came from a study of blood T cell repertoires in COVID-19. About the research overall: Acute and convalescent COVID-19 specimens originated in the United States, Italy and Spain. The analysed material was cDNA or gDNA that came from T cells, B-cell-depleted T cells, or PBMCs.

Generated by immunoSEQ multiplex PCR, the TCRdb table keeps only in-frame clones and is missing some. The sample consists of 300,000 to 350,000 clones, around 91% of them appearing once. The CDR3 is 15 amino acids. The ends were cut back, 1 base at V and 4 bases at J, with 13 bases in the middle. Germline CDR1 SNHLY, CDR2 FYNNEI. This chain joins TRBV2 and TRBJ1-2, with D hard to call. Input material: peripheral blood. The receptor's source is a woman younger than 35 who had recovered from COVID-19. This CDR3 is CASSEGGSHGYGYTF. In DNA form, the CDR3 reads TGTGCCAGCAGTGAAGGCGGATCTCACGGCTATGGCTACACCTTC.